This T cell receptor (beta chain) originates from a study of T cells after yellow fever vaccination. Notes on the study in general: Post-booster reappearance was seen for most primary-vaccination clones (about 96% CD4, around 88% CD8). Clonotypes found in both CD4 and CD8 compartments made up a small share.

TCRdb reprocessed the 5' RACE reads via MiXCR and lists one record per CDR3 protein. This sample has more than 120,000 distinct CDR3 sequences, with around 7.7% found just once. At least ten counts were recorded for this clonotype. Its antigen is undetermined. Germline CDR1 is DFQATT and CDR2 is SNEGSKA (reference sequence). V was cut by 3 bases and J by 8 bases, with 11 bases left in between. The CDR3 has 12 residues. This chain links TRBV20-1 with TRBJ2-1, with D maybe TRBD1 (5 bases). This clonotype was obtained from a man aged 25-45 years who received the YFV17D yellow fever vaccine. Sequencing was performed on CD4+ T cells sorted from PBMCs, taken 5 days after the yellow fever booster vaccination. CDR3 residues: CSASAGPDEQFF. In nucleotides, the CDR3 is TGCAGTGCTAGCGCAGGGCCTGATGAGCAGTTCTTC.